This T cell receptor (beta chain) emerged from a study of shared clonotypes between healthy human individuals. Naive CD8 cells lacked CD45RO, underwent positive selection for CCR7 and left out terminally differentiated effector memory CD45RA+ cells. Here immunoSEQ multiplex PCR was the method, and the copy in TCRdb shows in-frame clones only, minus some. The sample has about 820,000 clones; 85% to 95% are singletons. The germline gives CDR1 SGHNT, CDR2 YYREEE (reference sequence). The V end was cut by 2 bases, the J end by 3 bases, with 5 bases between. The CDR3 has 12 residues. Sample: naive CD8+ T cells sorted from blood. The J gene is TRBJ1-1, the V gene TRBV5-4; the D is unclear. This sequence was found in a man aged 25-45 years in good health. The CDR3 loop reads CASSFRDTEAFF. For the CDR3, the DNA is TGTGCCAGCAGCTTCCGGGACACTGAAGCTTTCTTT.